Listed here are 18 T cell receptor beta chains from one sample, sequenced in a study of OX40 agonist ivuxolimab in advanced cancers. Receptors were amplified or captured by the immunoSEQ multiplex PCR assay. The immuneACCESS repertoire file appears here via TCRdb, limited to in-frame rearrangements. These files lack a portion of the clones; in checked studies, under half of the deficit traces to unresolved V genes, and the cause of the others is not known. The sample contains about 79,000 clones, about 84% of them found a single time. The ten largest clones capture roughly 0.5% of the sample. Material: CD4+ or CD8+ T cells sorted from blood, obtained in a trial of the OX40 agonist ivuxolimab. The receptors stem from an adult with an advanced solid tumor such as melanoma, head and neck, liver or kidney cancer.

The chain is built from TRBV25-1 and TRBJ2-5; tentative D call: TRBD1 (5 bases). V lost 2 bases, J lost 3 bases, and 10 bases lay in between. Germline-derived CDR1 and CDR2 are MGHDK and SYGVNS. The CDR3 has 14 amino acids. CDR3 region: CASSEDSKKETQYF. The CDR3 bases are TGTGCCAGCAGTGAAGACAGTAAGAAAGAGACCCAGTACTTC.

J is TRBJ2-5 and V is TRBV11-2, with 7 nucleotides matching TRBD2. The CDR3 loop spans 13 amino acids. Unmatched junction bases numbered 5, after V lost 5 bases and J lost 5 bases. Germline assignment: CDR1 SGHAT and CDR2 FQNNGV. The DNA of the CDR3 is TGTGCCAGCAGCGTGACTAGCCACGAGACCCAGTACTTC. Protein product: CASSVTSHETQYF.

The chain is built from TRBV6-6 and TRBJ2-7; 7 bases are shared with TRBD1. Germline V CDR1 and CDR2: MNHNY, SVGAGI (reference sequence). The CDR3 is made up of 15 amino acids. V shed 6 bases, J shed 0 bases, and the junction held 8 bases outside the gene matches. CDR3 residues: CASSDETGRSYEQYF. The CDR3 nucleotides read TGTGCCAGCAGCGACGAGACAGGGCGCTCCTACGAGCAGTACTTC.

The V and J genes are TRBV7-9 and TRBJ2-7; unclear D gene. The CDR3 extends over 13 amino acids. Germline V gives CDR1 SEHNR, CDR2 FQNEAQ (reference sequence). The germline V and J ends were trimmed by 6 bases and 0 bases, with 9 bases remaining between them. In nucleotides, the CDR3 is TGTGCCAGCAGGCCACGGAGCTCCTACGAGCAGTACTTC. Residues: CASRPRSSYEQYF.

As DNA, the CDR3 is TGTGCCAGCAGGCCGGGACAGGGGGCGGTCACTGAAGCTTTCTTT. This translates into CASRPGQGAVTEAFF. The chain carries TRBV6-1 and TRBJ1-1, with 12 positions matching TRBD1. Germline V gene lookup returns CDR1 MNHNS and CDR2 SASEGT. The CDR3 has 15 residues. V gave up 6 bases and J gave up 4 bases; unmatched junction bases: 6.

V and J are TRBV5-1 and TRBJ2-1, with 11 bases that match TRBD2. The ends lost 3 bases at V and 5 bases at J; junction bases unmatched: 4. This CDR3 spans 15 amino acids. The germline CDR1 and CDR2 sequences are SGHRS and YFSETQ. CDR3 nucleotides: TGCGCCAGCAGCTGGGCTAGCGGGAGGAACAATGAGCAGTTCTTC. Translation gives CASSWASGRNNEQFF.

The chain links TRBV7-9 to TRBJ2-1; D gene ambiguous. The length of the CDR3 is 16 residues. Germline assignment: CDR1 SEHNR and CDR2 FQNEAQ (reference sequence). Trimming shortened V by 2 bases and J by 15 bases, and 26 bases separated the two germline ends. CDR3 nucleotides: TGTGCCAGCAGCTTAAAGTCATACTCCCCGATACTCCATGGGTTCTTC. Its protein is CASSLKSYSPILHGFF.

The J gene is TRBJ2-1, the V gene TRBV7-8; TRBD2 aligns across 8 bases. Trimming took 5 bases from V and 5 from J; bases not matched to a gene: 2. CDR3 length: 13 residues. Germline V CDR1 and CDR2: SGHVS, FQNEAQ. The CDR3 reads CASSRGGNNEQFF. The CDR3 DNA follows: TGTGCCAGCAGCCGGGGGGGAAACAATGAGCAGTTCTTC.

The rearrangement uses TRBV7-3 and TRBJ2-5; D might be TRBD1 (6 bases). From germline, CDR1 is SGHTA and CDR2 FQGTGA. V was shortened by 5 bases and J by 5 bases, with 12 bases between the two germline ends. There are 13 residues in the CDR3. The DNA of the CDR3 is TGTGCCAGCAGCCAGGGGTTCTGGGAGACCCAGTACTTC. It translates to CASSQGFWETQYF. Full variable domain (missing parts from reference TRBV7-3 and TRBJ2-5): GAGVSQTPSNKVTEKGKYVELRCDPISGHTALYWYRQSLGQGPEFLIYFQGTGAADDSGLPNDRFFAVRPEGSVSTLKIQRTERGDSAVYLCASSQGFWETQYFGPGTRLLVL.

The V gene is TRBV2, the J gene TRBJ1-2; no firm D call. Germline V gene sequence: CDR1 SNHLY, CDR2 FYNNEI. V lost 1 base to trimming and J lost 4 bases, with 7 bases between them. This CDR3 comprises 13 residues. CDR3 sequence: CASSEVRAYGYTF. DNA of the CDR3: TGTGCCAGCAGTGAAGTGCGGGCCTATGGCTACACCTTC.

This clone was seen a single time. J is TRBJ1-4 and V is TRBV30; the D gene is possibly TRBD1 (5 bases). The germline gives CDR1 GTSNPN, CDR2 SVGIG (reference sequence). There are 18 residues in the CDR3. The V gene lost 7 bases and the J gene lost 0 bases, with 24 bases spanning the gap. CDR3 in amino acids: CAFSRDLSYPTTNEKLFF. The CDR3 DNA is TGTGCCTTTTCCCGGGACTTATCTTATCCCACAACTAATGAAAAACTGTTTTTT. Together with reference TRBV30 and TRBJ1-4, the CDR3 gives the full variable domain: SQTIHQWPATLVQPVGSPLSLECTVEGTSNPNLYWYRQAAGRGLQLLFYSVGIGQISSEVPQNLSASRPQDRQFILSSKKLLLSDSGFYLCAFSRDLSYPTTNEKLFFGSGTQLSVL.

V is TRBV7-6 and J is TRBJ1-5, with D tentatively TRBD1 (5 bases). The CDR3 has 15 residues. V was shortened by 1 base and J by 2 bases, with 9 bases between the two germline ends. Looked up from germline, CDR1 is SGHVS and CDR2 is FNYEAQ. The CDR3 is CASSLGQSGNQPQHF. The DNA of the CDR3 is TGTGCCAGCAGCTTAGGACAGTCCGGCAATCAGCCCCAGCATTTT.

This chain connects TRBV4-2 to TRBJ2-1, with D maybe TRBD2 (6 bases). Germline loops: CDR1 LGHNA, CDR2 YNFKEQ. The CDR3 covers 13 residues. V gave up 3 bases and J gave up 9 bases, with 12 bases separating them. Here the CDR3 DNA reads TGTGCCAGCAGCCAGCTAACTAGCAGTGAGCAGTTCTTC. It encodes CASSQLTSSEQFF.

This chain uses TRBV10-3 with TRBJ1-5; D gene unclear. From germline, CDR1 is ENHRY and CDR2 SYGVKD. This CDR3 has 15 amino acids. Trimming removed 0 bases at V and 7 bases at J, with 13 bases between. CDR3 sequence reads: CAISESVMGGQPQHF. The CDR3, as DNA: TGTGCCATCAGTGAGTCTGTGATGGGAGGGCAGCCCCAGCATTTT.

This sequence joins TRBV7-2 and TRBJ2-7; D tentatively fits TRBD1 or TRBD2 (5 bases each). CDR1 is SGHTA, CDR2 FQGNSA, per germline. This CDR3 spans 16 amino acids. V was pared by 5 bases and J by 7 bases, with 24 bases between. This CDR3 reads CASSPYPGRYVLEQYF. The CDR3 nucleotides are TGTGCCAGCAGCCCATATCCGGGACGCTATGTGCTGGAGCAGTACTTC. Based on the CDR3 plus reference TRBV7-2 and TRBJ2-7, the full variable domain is GAGVSQSPSNKVTEKGKDVELRCDPISGHTALYWYRQSLGQGLEFLIYFQGNSAPDKSGLPSDRFSAERTGGSVSTLTIQRTQQEDSAVYLCASSPYPGRYVLEQYFGPGTRLTVT.

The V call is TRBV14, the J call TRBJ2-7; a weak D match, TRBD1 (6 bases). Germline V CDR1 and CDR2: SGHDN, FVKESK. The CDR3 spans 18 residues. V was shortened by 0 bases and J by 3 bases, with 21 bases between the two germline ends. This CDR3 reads CASSQEIGGSRGIYEQYF. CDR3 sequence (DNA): TGTGCCAGCAGCCAAGAGATCGGCGGGTCAAGGGGGATCTACGAGCAGTACTTC.

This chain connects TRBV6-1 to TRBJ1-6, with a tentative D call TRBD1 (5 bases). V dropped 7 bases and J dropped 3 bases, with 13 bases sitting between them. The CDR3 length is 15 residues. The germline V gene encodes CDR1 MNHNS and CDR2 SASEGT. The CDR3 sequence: CASTEDSLYNSPLHF. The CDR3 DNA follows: TGTGCCAGCACCGAAGACAGTCTCTATAATTCACCCCTCCACTTT.

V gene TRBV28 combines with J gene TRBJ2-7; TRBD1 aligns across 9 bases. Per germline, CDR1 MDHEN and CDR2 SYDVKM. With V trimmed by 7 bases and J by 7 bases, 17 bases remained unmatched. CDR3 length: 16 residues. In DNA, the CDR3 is TGTGCCAGCACCGAGACTCCGGGACAGGGCTTAAGGGAGCAGTACTTC. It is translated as CASTETPGQGLREQYF.